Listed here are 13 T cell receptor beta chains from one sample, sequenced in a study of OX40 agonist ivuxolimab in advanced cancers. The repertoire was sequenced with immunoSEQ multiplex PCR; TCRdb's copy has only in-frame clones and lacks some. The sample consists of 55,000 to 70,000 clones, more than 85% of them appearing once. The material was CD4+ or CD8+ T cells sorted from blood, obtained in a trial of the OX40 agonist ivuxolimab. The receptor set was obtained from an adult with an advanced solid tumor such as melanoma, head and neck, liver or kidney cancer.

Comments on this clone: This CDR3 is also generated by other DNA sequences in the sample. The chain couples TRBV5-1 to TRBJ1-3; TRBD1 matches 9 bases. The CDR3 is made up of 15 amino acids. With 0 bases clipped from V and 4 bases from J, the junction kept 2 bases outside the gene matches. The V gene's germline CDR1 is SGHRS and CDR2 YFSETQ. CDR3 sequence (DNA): TGCGCCAGCAGCTTGGAGGGGACAGGGGGAAACACCATATATTTT. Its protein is CASSLEGTGGNTIYF.

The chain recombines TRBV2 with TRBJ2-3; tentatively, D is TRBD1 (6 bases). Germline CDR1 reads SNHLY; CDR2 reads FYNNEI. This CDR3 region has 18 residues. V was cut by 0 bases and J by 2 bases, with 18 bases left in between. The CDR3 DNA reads TGTGCCAGCAGTGAAGCGCTTCATGGGACAACCAACACAGATACGCAGTATTTT. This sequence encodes CASSEALHGTTNTDTQYF.

CDR3 DNA: TGTGCCAGCAGCCTTTCGACGCGGGGGGGAAGCACAGATACGCAGTATTTT. Translation gives CASSLSTRGGSTDTQYF. The V call is TRBV5-4, the J call TRBJ2-3; TRBD2 matches at 9 bases. The CDR3 is 17 amino acids. CDR1 and CDR2 (germline): SGHNT, YYREEE (reference sequence). V gave up 4 bases and J gave up 0 bases; unmatched junction bases: 9. The complete variable domain, with remaining parts taken from reference TRBV5-4 and TRBJ2-3, reads ETGVTQSPTHLIKTRGQQVTLRCSSQSGHNTVSWYQQALGQGPQFIFQYYREEENGRGNFPPRFSGLQFPNYSSELNVNALELDDSALYLCASSLSTRGGSTDTQYFGPGTRLTVL.

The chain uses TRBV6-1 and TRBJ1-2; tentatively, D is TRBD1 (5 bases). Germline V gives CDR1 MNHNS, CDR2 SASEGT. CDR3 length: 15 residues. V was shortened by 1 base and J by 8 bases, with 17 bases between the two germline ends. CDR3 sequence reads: CASSEGRARMRGYTF. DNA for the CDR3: TGTGCCAGCAGTGAAGGCAGGGCCCGGATGAGAGGCTACACCTTC.

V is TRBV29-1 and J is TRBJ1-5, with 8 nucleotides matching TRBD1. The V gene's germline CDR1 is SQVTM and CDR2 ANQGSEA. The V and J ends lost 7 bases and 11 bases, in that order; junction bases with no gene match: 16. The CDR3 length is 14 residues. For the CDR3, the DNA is TGCAGCGCGCTCAGGGGGCCGGAGCAATCAGCCCAGCATTTT. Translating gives CSALRGPEQSAQHF.

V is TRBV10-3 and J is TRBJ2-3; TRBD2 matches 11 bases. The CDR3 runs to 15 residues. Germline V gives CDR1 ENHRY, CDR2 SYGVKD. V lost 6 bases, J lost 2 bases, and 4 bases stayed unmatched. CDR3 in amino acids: CAISMTSGDTDTQYF. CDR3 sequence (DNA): TGTGCCATCAGCATGACTAGCGGGGACACAGATACGCAGTATTTT.

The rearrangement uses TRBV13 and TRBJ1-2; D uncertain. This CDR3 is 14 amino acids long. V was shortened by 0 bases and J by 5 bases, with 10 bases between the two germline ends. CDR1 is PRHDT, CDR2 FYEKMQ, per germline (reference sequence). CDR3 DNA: TGTGCCAGCAGCTTAGGTCAGGACTATTATGGCTACACCTTC. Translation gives CASSLGQDYYGYTF.

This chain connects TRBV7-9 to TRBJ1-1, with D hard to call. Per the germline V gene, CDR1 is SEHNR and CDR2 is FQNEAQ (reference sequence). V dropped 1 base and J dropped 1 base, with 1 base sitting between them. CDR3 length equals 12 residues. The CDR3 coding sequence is TGTGCCAGCAGCTTAGAGAACACTGAAGCTTTCTTT. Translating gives CASSLENTEAFF.

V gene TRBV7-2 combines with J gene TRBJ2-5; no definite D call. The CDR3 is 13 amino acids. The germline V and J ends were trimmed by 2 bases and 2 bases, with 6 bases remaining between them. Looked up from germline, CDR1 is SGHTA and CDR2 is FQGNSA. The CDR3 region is CASSLIRQETQYF. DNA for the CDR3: TGTGCCAGCAGCTTAATCCGACAAGAGACCCAGTACTTC.

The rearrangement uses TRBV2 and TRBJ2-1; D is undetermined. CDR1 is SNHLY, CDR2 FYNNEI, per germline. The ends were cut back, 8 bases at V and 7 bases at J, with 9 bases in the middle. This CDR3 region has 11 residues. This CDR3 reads CASAFMNEQFF. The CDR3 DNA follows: TGTGCCAGCGCATTCATGAATGAGCAGTTCTTC.

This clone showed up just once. CDR3 region: CASSSGTGSILEQYF. As DNA, the CDR3 is TGCGCCAGCAGCAGCGGGACAGGCAGTATCCTAGAGCAGTACTTC. This chain joins TRBV5-1 and TRBJ2-7; tentatively, D is TRBD1 (8 bases). CDR1 is SGHRS, CDR2 YFSETQ, per germline. V lost 4 bases to trimming and J lost 7 bases, with 21 bases between them. CDR3 length: 15 amino acids.

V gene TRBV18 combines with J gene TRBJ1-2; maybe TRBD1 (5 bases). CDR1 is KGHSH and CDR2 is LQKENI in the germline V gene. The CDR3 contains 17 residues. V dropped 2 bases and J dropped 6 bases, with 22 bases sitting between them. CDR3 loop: CASSPGVGGVRRDGYTF. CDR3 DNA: TGTGCCAGCTCACCAGGAGTCGGGGGGGTAAGACGTGATGGCTACACCTTC.

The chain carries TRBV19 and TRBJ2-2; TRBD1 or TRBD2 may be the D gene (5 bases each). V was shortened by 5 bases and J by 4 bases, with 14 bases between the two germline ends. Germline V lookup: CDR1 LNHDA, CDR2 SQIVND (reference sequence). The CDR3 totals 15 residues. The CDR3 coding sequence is TGTGCCAGTAGTCCTATGGGACGAGGCACCGGGGAGCTGTTTTTT. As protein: CASSPMGRGTGELFF.